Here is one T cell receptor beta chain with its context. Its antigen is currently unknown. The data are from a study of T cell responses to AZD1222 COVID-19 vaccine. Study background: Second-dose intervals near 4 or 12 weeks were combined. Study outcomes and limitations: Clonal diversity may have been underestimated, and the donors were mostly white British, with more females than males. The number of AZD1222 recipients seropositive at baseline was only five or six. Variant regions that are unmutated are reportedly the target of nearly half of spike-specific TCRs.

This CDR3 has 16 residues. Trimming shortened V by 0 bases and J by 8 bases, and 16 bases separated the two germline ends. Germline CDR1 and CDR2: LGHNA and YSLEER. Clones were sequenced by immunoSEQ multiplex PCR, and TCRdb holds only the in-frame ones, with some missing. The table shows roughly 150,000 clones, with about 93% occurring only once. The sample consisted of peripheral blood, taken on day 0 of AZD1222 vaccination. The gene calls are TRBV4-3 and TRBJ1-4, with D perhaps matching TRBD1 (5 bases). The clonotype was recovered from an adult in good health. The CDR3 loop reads CASSQDRVGEGEKLFF. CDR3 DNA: TGCGCCAGCAGCCAAGATAGAGTGGGGGAAGGAGAAAAACTGTTTTTT.